This TCR beta chain was obtained from a study of blood T cells in healthy people across ages. Together with a sample-barcoded 5' primer, a J-beta primer mix was included in a second PCR lasting roughly 7 to 11 cycles. Each CDR3 protein is one row after TCRdb ran MiXCR on the 5' RACE reads. This sample has over 1.5 million distinct CDR3 sequences, with 40% to 55% found just once. The study, taken as a whole, reports: Expanded clonotype shifts may have been confounded, as the donors had an unknown CMV status. Diversity of TCR beta correlated strongly with naive T cell percentage.

V gave up 4 bases and J gave up 12 bases; unmatched junction bases: 7. The CDR3 is made up of 12 amino acids. From germline, CDR1 is SGHTA and CDR2 FQGNSA. A word on this clonotype: No antigen is known for it.

The V gene is TRBV7-2, the J gene TRBJ1-2; 8 positions match TRBD1. The specimen was blood. This TCR derives from a woman between 35 and 50 years old in good health. The CDR3 bases are TGTGCCAGCAGCTCGGACAGGGATGGGAACACCTTC. Translation gives CASSSDRDGNTF.